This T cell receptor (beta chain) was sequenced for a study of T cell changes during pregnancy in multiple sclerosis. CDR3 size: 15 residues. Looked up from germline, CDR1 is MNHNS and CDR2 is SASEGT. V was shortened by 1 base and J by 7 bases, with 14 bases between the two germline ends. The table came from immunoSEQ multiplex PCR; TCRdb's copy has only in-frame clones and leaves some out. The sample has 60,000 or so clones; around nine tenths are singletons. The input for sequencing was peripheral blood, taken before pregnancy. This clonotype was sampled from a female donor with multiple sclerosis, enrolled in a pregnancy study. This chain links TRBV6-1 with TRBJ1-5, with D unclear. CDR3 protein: CASSEGEGGGQPQHF. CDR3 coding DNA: TGTGCCAGCAGTGAAGGGGAGGGAGGCGGACAGCCCCAGCATTTT.